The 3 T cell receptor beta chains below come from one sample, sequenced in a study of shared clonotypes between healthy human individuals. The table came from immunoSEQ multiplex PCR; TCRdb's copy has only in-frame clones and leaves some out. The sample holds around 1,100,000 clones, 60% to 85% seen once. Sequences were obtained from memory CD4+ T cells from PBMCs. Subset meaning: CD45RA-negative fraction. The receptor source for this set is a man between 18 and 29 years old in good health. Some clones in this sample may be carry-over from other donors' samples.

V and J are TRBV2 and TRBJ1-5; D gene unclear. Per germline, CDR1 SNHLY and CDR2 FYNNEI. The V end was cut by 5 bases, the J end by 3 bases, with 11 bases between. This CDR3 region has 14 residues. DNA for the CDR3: TGTGCCAGCAGTCTTTGGGCATCCAATCAGCCCCAGCATTTT. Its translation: CASSLWASNQPQHF. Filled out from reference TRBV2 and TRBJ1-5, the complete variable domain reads EPEVTQTPSHQVTQMGQEVILRCVPISNHLYFYWYRQILGQKVEFLVSFYNNEISEKSEIFDDQFSVERPDGSNFTLKIRSTKLEDSAMYFCASSLWASNQPQHFGDGTRLSIL.

The CDR3 bases are TGTGCCAGCACCTTCAAAGTCGGGACAGACAACACTGAAGCTTTCTTT. Protein product: CASTFKVGTDNTEAFF. This chain joins TRBV11-2 and TRBJ1-1; 7 nucleotides line up with TRBD1. The CDR3 extends over 16 amino acids. Germline trimming cut 7 bases from V and 2 bases from J; bases unmatched to any gene: 13. Germline CDR1 and CDR2: SGHAT and FQNNGV.

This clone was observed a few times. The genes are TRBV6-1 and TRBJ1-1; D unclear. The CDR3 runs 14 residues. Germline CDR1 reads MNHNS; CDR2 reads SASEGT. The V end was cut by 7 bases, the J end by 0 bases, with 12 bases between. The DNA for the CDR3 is TGTGCCAGCATAAGTGTTAGGGTGAACACTGAAGCTTTCTTT. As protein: CASISVRVNTEAFF.